This T cell receptor (beta chain) stems from a study of shared clonotypes between healthy human individuals. Findings and limits, study-wide: Sampling covered nothing but blood. Tissue TCR repertoires likely differ from those found in blood. Donors were few, which limited the genetic and exposure-history diversity represented. How much donors shared clonotypes was expected to be affected by sequencing depth.

The germline V gene encodes CDR1 GTSNPN and CDR2 SVGIG (reference sequence). The trim removed 4 bases at V and 6 bases at J, leaving 11 bases unmatched. The CDR3 is 14 amino acids. A remark on this clone: Antigen: not known.

Data came from immunoSEQ multiplex PCR; TCRdb stores just in-frame clones and leaves some out. This table holds some 2,400,000 clones, 95% found once. The J gene is TRBJ2-5, the V gene TRBV30; TRBD2 matches at 7 bases. The clonotype originates from a man aged 18 to 29 in good health. The sequenced sample was naive CD4+ T cells sorted from blood. Subset noted: CD45RA+ positively selected. The CDR3 coding sequence is TGTGCCTGGATCCCACGGGGAGGGGTAAAGACCCAGTACTTC. It encodes CAWIPRGGVKTQYF.